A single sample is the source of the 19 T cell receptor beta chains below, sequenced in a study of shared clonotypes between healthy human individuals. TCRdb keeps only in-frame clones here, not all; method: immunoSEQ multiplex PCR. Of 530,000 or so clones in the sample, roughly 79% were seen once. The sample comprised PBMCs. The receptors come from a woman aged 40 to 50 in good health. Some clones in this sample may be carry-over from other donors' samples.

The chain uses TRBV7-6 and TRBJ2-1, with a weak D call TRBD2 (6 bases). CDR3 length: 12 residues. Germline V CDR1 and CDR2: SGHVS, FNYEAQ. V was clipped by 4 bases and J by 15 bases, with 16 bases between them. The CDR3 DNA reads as TGTGCCAGCAGCTCCCACACACAGCGGGTGTTCTTC. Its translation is CASSSHTQRVFF.

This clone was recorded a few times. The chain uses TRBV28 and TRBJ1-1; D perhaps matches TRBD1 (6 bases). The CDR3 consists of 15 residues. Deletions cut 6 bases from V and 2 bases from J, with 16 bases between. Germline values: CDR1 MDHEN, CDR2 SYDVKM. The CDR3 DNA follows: TGTGCCAGCAGCGGATACAGGGAAAGAAACACTGAAGCTTTCTTT. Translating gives CASSGYRERNTEAFF.

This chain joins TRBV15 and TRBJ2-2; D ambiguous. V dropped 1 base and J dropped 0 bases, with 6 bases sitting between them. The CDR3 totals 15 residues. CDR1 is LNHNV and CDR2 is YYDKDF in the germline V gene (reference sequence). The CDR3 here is CATSRVVANTGELFF. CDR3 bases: TGTGCCACCAGCAGAGTGGTAGCGAACACCGGGGAGCTGTTTTTT.

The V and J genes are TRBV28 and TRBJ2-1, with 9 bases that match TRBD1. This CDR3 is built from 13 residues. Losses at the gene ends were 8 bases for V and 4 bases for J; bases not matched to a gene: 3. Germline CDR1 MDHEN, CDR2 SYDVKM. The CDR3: CASAGQGYNEQFF. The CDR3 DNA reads TGTGCCAGCGCGGGACAGGGATACAATGAGCAGTTCTTC.

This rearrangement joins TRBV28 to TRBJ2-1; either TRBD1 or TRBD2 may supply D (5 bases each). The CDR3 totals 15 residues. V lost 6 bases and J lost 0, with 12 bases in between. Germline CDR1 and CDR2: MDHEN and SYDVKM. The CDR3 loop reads CASRGEIYSYNEQFF. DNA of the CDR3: TGTGCCAGCAGGGGGGAGATCTACTCCTACAATGAGCAGTTCTTC.

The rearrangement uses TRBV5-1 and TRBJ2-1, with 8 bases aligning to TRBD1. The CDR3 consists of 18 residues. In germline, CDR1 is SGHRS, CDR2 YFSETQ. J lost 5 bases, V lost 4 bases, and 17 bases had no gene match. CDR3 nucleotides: TGCGCCAGCAGCCTCCGGGACAGGACTACCGTTTTTGACAATGAGCAGTTCTTC. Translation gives CASSLRDRTTVFDNEQFF.

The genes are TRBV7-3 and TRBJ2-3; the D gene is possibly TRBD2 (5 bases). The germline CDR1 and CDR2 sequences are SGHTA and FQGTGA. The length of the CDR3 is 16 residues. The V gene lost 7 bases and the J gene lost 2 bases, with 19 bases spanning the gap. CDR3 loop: CASNHRGAIPTDTQYF. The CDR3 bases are TGTGCCAGCAACCACCGGGGAGCTATACCCACAGATACGCAGTATTTT.

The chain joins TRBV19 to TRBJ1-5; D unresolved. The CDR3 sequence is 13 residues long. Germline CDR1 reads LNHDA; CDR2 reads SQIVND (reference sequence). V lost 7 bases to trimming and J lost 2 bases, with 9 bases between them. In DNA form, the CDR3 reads TGTGCCAGTACGTCGGCGGGCAATCAGCCCCAGCATTTT. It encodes CASTSAGNQPQHF.

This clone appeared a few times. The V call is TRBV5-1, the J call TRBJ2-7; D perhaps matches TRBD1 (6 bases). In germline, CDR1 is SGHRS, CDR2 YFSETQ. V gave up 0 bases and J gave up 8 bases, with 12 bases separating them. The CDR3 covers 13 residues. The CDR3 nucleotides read TGCGCCAGCAGCTTGGATCAGGGGATCAAGCAGTACTTC. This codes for CASSLDQGIKQYF.

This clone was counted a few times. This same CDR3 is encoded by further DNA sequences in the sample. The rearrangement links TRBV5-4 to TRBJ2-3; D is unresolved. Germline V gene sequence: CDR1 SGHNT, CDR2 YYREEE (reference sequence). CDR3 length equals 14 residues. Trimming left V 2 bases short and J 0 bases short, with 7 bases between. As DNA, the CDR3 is TGTGCCAGCAGCTTTCCTCTGAGCACAGATACGCAGTATTTT. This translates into CASSFPLSTDTQYF. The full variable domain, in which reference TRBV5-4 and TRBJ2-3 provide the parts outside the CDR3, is ETGVTQSPTHLIKTRGQQVTLRCSSQSGHNTVSWYQQALGQGPQFIFQYYREEENGRGNFPPRFSGLQFPNYSSELNVNALELDDSALYLCASSFPLSTDTQYFGPGTRLTVL.

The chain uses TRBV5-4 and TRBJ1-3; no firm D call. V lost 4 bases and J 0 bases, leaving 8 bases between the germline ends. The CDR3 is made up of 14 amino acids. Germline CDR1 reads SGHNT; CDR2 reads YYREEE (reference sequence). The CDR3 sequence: CASSATNSGNTIYF. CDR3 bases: TGTGCCAGCAGCGCTACCAACTCTGGAAACACCATATATTTT. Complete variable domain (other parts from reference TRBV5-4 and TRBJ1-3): ETGVTQSPTHLIKTRGQQVTLRCSSQSGHNTVSWYQQALGQGPQFIFQYYREEENGRGNFPPRFSGLQFPNYSSELNVNALELDDSALYLCASSATNSGNTIYFGEGSWLTVV.

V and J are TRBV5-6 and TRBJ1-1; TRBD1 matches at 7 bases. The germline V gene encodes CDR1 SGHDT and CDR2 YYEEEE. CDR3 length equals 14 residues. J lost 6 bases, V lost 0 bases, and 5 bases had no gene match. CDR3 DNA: TGTGCCAGCAGCTTGGGCCAGGGGGGCGCTGAAGCTTTCTTT. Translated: CASSLGQGGAEAFF. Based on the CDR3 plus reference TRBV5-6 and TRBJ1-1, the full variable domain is DAGVTQSPTHLIKTRGQQVTLRCSPKSGHDTVSWYQQALGQGPQFIFQYYEEEERQRGNFPDRFSGHQFPNYSSELNVNALLLGDSALYLCASSLGQGGAEAFFGQGTRLTVV.

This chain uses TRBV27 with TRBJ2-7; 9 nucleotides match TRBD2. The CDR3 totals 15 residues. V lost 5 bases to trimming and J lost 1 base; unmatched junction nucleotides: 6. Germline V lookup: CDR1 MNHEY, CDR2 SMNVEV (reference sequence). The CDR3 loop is CASSISGRVSYEQYF. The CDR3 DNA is TGTGCCAGCAGTATTAGCGGGAGAGTTTCCTACGAGCAGTACTTC.

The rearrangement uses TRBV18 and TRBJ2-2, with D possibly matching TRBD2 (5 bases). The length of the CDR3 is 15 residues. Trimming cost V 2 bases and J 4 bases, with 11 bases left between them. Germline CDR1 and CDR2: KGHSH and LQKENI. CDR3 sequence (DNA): TGTGCCAGCTCACCAGGTCTAGCCGCCACCGGGGAGCTGTTTTTT. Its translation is CASSPGLAATGELFF. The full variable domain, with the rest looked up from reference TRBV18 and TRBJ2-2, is NAGVMQNPRHLVRRRGQEARLRCSPMKGHSHVYWYRQLPEEGLKFMVYLQKENIIDESGMPKERFSAEFPKEGPSILRIQQVVRGDSAAYFCASSPGLAATGELFFGEGSRLTVL.

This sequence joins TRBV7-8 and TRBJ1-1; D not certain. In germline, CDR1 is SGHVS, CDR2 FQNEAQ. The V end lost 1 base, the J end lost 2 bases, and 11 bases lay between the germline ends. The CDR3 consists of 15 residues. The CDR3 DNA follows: TGTGCCAGCAGCTTAGTGAGACAAGCAAACACTGAAGCTTTCTTT. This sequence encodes CASSLVRQANTEAFF.

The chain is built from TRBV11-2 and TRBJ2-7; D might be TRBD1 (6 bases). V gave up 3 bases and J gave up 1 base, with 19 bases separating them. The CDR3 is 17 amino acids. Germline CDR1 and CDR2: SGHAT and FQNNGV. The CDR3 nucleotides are TGTGCCAGCAGCTTTGGCGGTTCAGGGGTTGGGTCCTACGAGCAGTACTTC. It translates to CASSFGGSGVGSYEQYF.

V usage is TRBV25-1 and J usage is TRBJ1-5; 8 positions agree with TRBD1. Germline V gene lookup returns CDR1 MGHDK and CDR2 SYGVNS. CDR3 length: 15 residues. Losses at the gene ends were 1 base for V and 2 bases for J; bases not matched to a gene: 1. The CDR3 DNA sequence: TGTGCCAGCAGTGAATGGGGACAGGGCAATCAGCCCCAGCATTTT. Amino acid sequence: CASSEWGQGNQPQHF.

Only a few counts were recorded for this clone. CDR3 residues: CASMQGRTEAFF. The CDR3 region has the DNA TGTGCCAGCATGCAGGGGCGCACTGAAGCTTTCTTT. This rearrangement joins TRBV6-1 to TRBJ1-1; possible D gene TRBD1, 6 bases. The CDR3 runs to 12 residues. With 7 bases removed from V and 4 bases from J, the gap between germline ends came to 10 bases. Germline V CDR1 and CDR2: MNHNS, SASEGT.

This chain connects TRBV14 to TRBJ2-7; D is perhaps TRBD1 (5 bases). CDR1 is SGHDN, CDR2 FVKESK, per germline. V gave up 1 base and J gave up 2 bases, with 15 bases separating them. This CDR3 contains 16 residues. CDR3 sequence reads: CASSQGQFTPPYEQYF. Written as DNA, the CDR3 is TGTGCCAGCAGCCAAGGACAGTTCACGCCCCCCTACGAGCAGTACTTC.